This T cell receptor (beta chain) was identified in a study of CD8+CD57+ T cells in acquired aplastic anemia. General observations from the study: A set of twenty-nine CD8+ CDR3 sequences was shared between patients and controls, and these sequences appeared highly expressed in patients.

It was genomic DNA that served as the template for profiling TCR beta VDJ and CDR3. TCRdb reanalysed the reads using MiXCR and keeps one entry per CDR3 protein. The sample carries 100,000 to 150,000 distinct CDR3 sequences, 48% recorded once. The germline V gene encodes CDR1 SGDLS and CDR2 YYNGEE. The length of the CDR3 is 16 residues. The ends were cut back, 4 bases at V and 1 base at J, with 16 bases in the middle. This clonotype occurred many times. Its antigen is unknown. This rearrangement joins TRBV9 to TRBJ2-3; maybe TRBD1 (5 bases). The sample consisted of sorted CD4+, CD8+, or CD8+CD57+ T cells (not recorded which) from PBMCs. The TCR comes from a human donor in good health, serving as a control. The chain's CDR3 is CASSPRAGMGTDTQYF. The CDR3 DNA sequence: TGTGCCAGCAGCCCTAGGGCAGGGATGGGCACAGATACGCAGTATTTT.